The 30 T cell receptor beta chains reported below all come from one sample, sequenced in a study of post-analysis software for immune sequencing data. No cognate antigen is known for these TCRs. Each TCR beta cDNA library carried unique molecular identifiers. TCRdb processed the PCR reads anew with MiXCR; each CDR3 protein has one entry. The sample has hundreds of thousands of distinct CDR3 sequences; approximately 38% are singletons. Overall study results and limits: Among four to six TRBV segments more frequent in patients than controls were TRBV5-6, TRBV5-1 and TRBV20-1.

Sequenced: blood. Receptors originate from a girl aged 10 to 17 with multiple sclerosis.

This clonotype was seen a few times. The chain carries TRBV12-3 or TRBV12-4 and TRBJ2-3; TRBD1 matches 8 bases. V lost 2 bases and J lost 4; bases outside the gene matches: 8. This CDR3 spans 16 amino acids. The chain's CDR3 is CASSLLDRVVADTQYF. CDR3 bases: TGTGCCAGCAGTTTATTGGACAGGGTAGTCGCAGATACGCAGTATTTT.

Only a few counts were recorded for this clonotype. The V and J genes are TRBV6-5 and TRBJ2-1, with 8 nucleotides matching TRBD2. CDR3 size: 14 residues. Germline CDR1 and CDR2: MNHEY and SVGAGI. The junction had 5 bases not matched to a gene; V was cut back by 6 bases and J by 4 bases. The CDR3: CASRIGGAYNEQFF. The CDR3 DNA sequence: TGTGCCAGCAGGATCGGGGGGGCTTACAATGAGCAGTTCTTC.

The rearrangement joins TRBV12-3 or TRBV12-4 to TRBJ2-2, with D possibly TRBD1 on 6 matching bases. This CDR3 comprises 14 residues. Trimming cost V 6 bases and J 7 bases, with 15 bases left between them. The CDR3 reads CASSPGVRGGELFF. CDR3 bases: TGTGCCAGCAGCCCAGGGGTTAGGGGCGGGGAGCTGTTTTTT.

This clonotype has more than one count but fewer than ten. V is TRBV27 and J is TRBJ1-2; maybe TRBD1 (5 bases). The CDR3 sequence is 12 residues long. V lost 9 bases, J lost 6 bases, and 14 bases lay in between. CDR1 and CDR2 (germline): MNHEY, SMNVEV (reference sequence). The CDR3 loop reads CASAGGRNGYTF. The CDR3 DNA is TGTGCCAGTGCCGGGGGGAGGAATGGCTACACCTTC.

This clonotype was counted a few times. This rearrangement joins TRBV7-9 to TRBJ2-7; 8 nucleotides agree with TRBD2. The CDR3 runs to 16 residues. The V gene's germline CDR1 is SEHNR and CDR2 FQNEAQ (reference sequence). With V trimmed by 5 bases and J by 6 bases, 15 bases remained unmatched. The CDR3 sequence: CASSQRESGGPLEQYF. The CDR3 DNA reads as TGTGCCAGCAGCCAACGGGAGAGCGGGGGCCCCCTCGAGCAGTACTTC.

To note about this clonotype: Possible read error: a much larger clone is one base away. The CDR3 loop reads CASSLGGDERFF. CDR3 DNA: TGCGCCAGCAGCTTGGGAGGGGATGAGCGGTTCTTC. V usage is TRBV5-1 and J usage is TRBJ2-1; the D call may be TRBD1 or TRBD2 (5 bases each). Germline CDR1 SGHRS, CDR2 YFSETQ. The CDR3 spans 12 residues.

The rearrangement links TRBV20-1 to TRBJ2-5; no firm D call. The CDR3 length is 17 residues. Looked up from germline, CDR1 is DFQATT and CDR2 is SNEGSKA (reference sequence). V lost 6 bases and J 2 bases, leaving 25 bases between the germline ends. In DNA, the CDR3 is TGCAGTGCGCCCGCCCCCGGGTTCGCCTCAGGTCAAGAGACCCAGTACTTC. Its protein product is CSAPAPGFASGQETQYF.

The chain joins TRBV3-1 to TRBJ1-5; D is unresolved. This CDR3 has 15 amino acids. V lost 4 bases and J 2 bases, leaving 12 bases between the germline ends. Germline V gene sequence: CDR1 LGHDT, CDR2 YNNKEL (reference sequence). The CDR3 region is CASSRGGEGNQPQHF. In DNA, the CDR3 is TGTGCCAGCAGCCGAGGTGGTGAGGGCAATCAGCCCCAGCATTTT.

This clonotype was observed a few times. The rearrangement links TRBV6-5 to TRBJ1-5; 7 nucleotides agree with TRBD1. The CDR3 totals 13 residues. Looked up from germline, CDR1 is MNHEY and CDR2 is SVGAGI. Trimming took 6 bases from V and 6 from J; bases not matched to a gene: 5. The CDR3 DNA is TGTGCCAGCAGAAAACAGGGGAGTCAGCCCCAGCATTTT. Residues: CASRKQGSQPQHF.

In its sample, this clonotype was seen a few times. CDR3 loop: CASSPGGGLYEQYF. For the CDR3, the DNA is TGTGCCAGCAGCCCGGGGGGGGGTCTCTACGAGCAGTACTTC. J is TRBJ2-7 and V is TRBV7-9; 8 nucleotides line up with TRBD2. In germline, CDR1 is SEHNR, CDR2 FQNEAQ (reference sequence). V was pared by 5 bases and J by 3 bases, with 6 bases of the junction left unmatched. The CDR3 runs 14 residues.

This clonotype occurred a few times. CDR3 amino acids: CASSPRLAGGDEQFF. CDR3 nucleotides: TGTGCCAGCAGTCCGCGACTAGCGGGGGGGGATGAGCAGTTCTTC. This chain links TRBV28 with TRBJ2-1; 14 bases agree with TRBD2. V was clipped by 5 bases and J by 8 bases; unmatched bases: 5. The CDR3 covers 15 residues. In germline, CDR1 is MDHEN, CDR2 SYDVKM.

The gene calls are TRBV29-1 and TRBJ1-2; the D is unclear. The CDR3 length is 13 residues. Per germline, CDR1 SQVTM and CDR2 ANQGSEA. V was trimmed by 4 bases and J by 3 bases, leaving 12 bases between them. CDR3 coding DNA: TGCAGCGTTGCTGCGCAGGAAGACTATGGCTACACCTTC. Encoded protein: CSVAAQEDYGYTF.

V is TRBV29-1 and J is TRBJ1-1, with no clear D. The germline V and J ends were trimmed by 5 bases and 1 base, with 11 bases remaining between them. Germline V gene data show CDR1 as SQVTM and CDR2 as ANQGSEA. The CDR3 is made up of 13 amino acids. The CDR3 spells CSVLVRQNTEAFF. The CDR3 DNA sequence: TGCAGCGTTCTTGTCAGGCAGAACACTGAAGCTTTCTTT.

The J gene is TRBJ1-1, the V gene TRBV4-1; no definite D call. Germline lookup yields CDR1 MGHRA and CDR2 YSYEKL. The CDR3 spans 17 residues. The ends were cut back, 1 base at V and 1 base at J, with 16 bases in the middle. The CDR3 loop is CASSQVRASPPNTEAFF. The CDR3, as DNA: TGCGCCAGCAGCCAAGTTCGCGCGTCCCCCCCGAACACTGAAGCTTTCTTT.

DNA of the CDR3: TGTGCCAGCAGCTCCTCTACACAGGGGCGGGTTCAGCCCCAGCATTTT. This sequence encodes CASSSSTQGRVQPQHF. The rearrangement uses TRBV7-9 and TRBJ1-5, with 7 bases matching TRBD1. Looked up from germline, CDR1 is SEHNR and CDR2 is FQNEAQ (reference sequence). Trimming at V came to 4 bases and at J to 6 bases, leaving 12 bases not matched to a gene. This CDR3 has 16 amino acids.

This sequence joins TRBV5-4 and TRBJ2-1; TRBD2 aligns across 9 bases. Looked up from germline, CDR1 is SGHNT and CDR2 is YYREEE (reference sequence). The CDR3 spans 18 residues. J gave up 4 bases and V 0 bases, and 11 bases lay outside the gene matches. The DNA for the CDR3 is TGTGCCAGCAGCTTGGTGGTTGGGGCTAGCGGGGTATACAATGAGCAGTTCTTC. This encodes CASSLVVGASGVYNEQFF.

The V and J genes are TRBV5-1 and TRBJ1-2, with 10 bases lining up with TRBD1. Trimming cost V 3 bases and J 4 bases; bases outside gene matches: 12. The CDR3 consists of 17 residues. Germline loops: CDR1 SGHRS, CDR2 YFSETQ. The DNA for the CDR3 is TGCGCCAGCAGCTCGACAGGGGGCGACAACTTCTTCTATGGCTACACCTTC. It yields the protein CASSSTGGDNFFYGYTF.

This clonotype was found a few times. The chain uses TRBV20-1 and TRBJ2-1, with 9 bases fitting TRBD2. The germline V gene has CDR1 DFQATT and CDR2 SNEGSKA (reference sequence). Trimming cost V 3 bases and J 2 bases; bases outside gene matches: 5. The CDR3 contains 15 residues. The CDR3 DNA is TGCAGTGCTAGCCTGGGGACTAGCCCCTACAATGAGCAGTTCTTC. This codes for CSASLGTSPYNEQFF.

The J gene is TRBJ2-7, the V gene TRBV10-2; D not resolved. Trimming removed 6 bases from V and 3 bases from J, with 12 bases in between. From germline, CDR1 is WSHSY and CDR2 SAAADI. This CDR3 has 13 amino acids. DNA for the CDR3: TGCGCCAGCAGCTATAACGACGGCTACGAGCAGTACTTC. As protein: CASSYNDGYEQYF.

Remarks on this clonotype: A much larger clone lies one base from this, so it may be a read error. V usage is TRBV5-1 and J usage is TRBJ2-5; 7 bases fit TRBD1. The CDR3 is 17 amino acids. Germline CDR1 SGHRS, CDR2 YFSETQ. CDR3 DNA sequence: TGCGCCGGCAGCTCCTCAGGGGGTGCGACGTACCAAGAGACCCAGTACTTC. Amino acids: CAGSSSGGATYQETQYF.

A note on this clonotype: This may be a read error, as it is one base from a much larger clone. The chain carries TRBV5-1 and TRBJ1-1; 7 bases are a match to TRBD1. CDR1 is SGHRS and CDR2 is YFSETQ in the germline V gene. The CDR3 loop spans 14 amino acids. In nucleotides, the CDR3 is TGCGCCAACAGCTCTGCAGGGGGATACACTGAAGCTTTCTTT. Translation gives CANSSAGGYTEAFF.

The CDR3 bases are TGCAGCGTGGCTAGCGGGGATAGGGACGAGCAGTACTTC. Translated, it gives CSVASGDRDEQYF. The J gene is TRBJ2-7, the V gene TRBV29-1; 9 positions match TRBD2. V shed 6 bases and J 5 bases; nucleotides not matched to a gene: 8. The CDR3 runs to 13 residues. The V gene's germline CDR1 is SQVTM and CDR2 ANQGSEA.

This chain connects TRBV5-1 to TRBJ2-1, with no clear D. Trimming removed 5 bases at V and 4 bases at J, with 16 bases between. This CDR3 is built from 15 residues. CDR1 SGHRS and CDR2 YFSETQ come from the germline V gene. CDR3 in DNA: TGCGCCAGCAGTCCTTTGGGGAATGAGTACAATGAGCAGTTCTTC. It is translated as CASSPLGNEYNEQFF.

This clonotype was seen many times. The chain recombines TRBV27 with TRBJ2-5; 7 nucleotides agree with TRBD1. Germline values: CDR1 MNHEY, CDR2 SMNVEV (reference sequence). V trimming: 0 bases; J trimming: 4 bases; junction bases outside the gene matches: 2. The CDR3 spans 14 residues. Here the CDR3 DNA reads TGTGCCAGCAGTTTATCGGGGACAGTAGAGACCCAGTACTTC. Its translation is CASSLSGTVETQYF.

This clonotype was found a few times. This sequence joins TRBV2 and TRBJ2-7; the match to TRBD2 covers 8 bases. V lost 4 bases and J lost 12; bases outside the gene matches: 5. The germline CDR1 and CDR2 sequences are SNHLY and FYNNEI. The CDR3 has 11 residues. The CDR3 bases are TGTGCCAGCAGTGGAGCGGGGGATCTGTACTTC. Translation: CASSGAGDLYF.

As regards this clonotype: An end of the junction does not agree with germline; a read error may underlie this. The DNA of the CDR3 is TGTGCCAGCAGCTTTACGGTTAGGTACGCGCAGTACTTC. Translating it yields CASSFTVRYAQYF. The chain joins TRBV7-2 to TRBJ2-7, with D hard to call. The CDR3 consists of 13 residues. Germline V gene data show CDR1 as SGHTA and CDR2 as FQGNSA.

V is TRBV12-3 or TRBV12-4 and J is TRBJ2-2, with D uncertain. V lost 3 bases and J 4 bases, leaving 9 bases between the germline ends. The CDR3 is 14 residues long. In DNA form, the CDR3 reads TGTGCCAGCAGTTTGCGTGCCTCCACCGGGGAGCTGTTTTTT. It specifies CASSLRASTGELFF.

The chain couples TRBV20-1 to TRBJ2-2; TRBD2 matches at 11 bases. This CDR3 has 17 amino acids. After removal of 0 bases from V and 4 bases from J, the junction contained 7 bases not matched to a gene. Germline-derived CDR1 and CDR2 are DFQATT and SNEGSKA (reference sequence). For the CDR3, the DNA is TGCAGTGCTAGAGATTCAGCTAGCGGGGGGACCACCGGGGAGCTGTTTTTT. Its translation is CSARDSASGGTTGELFF.

The CDR3 is CASMVQALGTGELFF. DNA of the CDR3: TGTGCCAGCATGGTCCAGGCCCTAGGCACCGGGGAGCTGTTTTTT. The chain joins TRBV27 to TRBJ2-2; D is undetermined. Trimming took off 7 bases at V and 4 bases at J, with 16 bases between the two ends. Germline-derived CDR1 and CDR2 are MNHEY and SMNVEV (reference sequence). The CDR3 contains 15 residues.

The chain combines TRBV5-1 with TRBJ1-2, with 8 nucleotides matching TRBD1. The CDR3 sequence is 14 residues long. With 0 bases clipped from V and 6 bases from J, the junction kept 4 bases outside the gene matches. Germline V gives CDR1 SGHRS, CDR2 YFSETQ. For the CDR3, the DNA is TGCGCCAGCAGCTTGGCACAGGGGGTCAATGGCTACACCTTC. It codes for CASSLAQGVNGYTF.